Here is one T cell receptor beta chain with its context. The antigen is undetermined. The data stem from a study of T cells after posttransplantation cyclophosphamide. The protocol was immunoSEQ multiplex PCR, while the TCRdb copy is restricted to in-frame clones and leaves out a portion. Here the sample spans approximately 19,000 clones, approximately 86% being singletons. Treatment was busulfan-fludarabine conditioning, a marrow graft, and cyclophosphamide on days +3 and +4. Whole-study results and caveats: Skin or GI-infiltrating T cells shared few TRB sequences with blood.

Germline V gene lookup returns CDR1 LGHNA and CDR2 YNFKEQ. V dropped 0 bases and J dropped 2; count of bases not matched to a gene: 5. The CDR3 length is 17 residues. This chain joins TRBV4-2 and TRBJ2-3; 10 bases align to TRBD2. Source: PBMCs, taken after allogeneic stem cell transplant with posttransplant cyclophosphamide. The TCR was taken from a female patient between 40 and 55 years old who received an allogeneic stem cell transplant from a related donor, was CMV-positive, and had no GVHD. Some T cells here may be from the graft donor. In DNA form, the CDR3 reads TGTGCCAGCAGCCAAGATCCACTAGCGGGATACACAGATACGCAGTATTTT. Amino acid sequence: CASSQDPLAGYTDTQYF.